Listed below are T cell receptor beta chains from one sample, sequenced in a study of memory CD8 T cells in hepatitis C reinfection. Produced via immunoSEQ multiplex PCR; TCRdb's table is partial and in-frame only. The table shows tens of thousands of clones, with 89% occurring only once. Sequencing input: naive CD8+ T cells sorted from blood. These receptors were taken from a man aged 18 to 29 with hepatitis C virus infection. The CDR3 runs from the conserved cysteine through the conserved F or W. The D gene is left open where the match is weak. The listing skips clone size in some rows; elsewhere it reads once, few, many or a size class.

abundance: -
d_gene: TRBD1
v_gene: TRBV7-8
j_gene: TRBJ2-1
CDR3aa: CASRPTGGNYNEQFF
CDR3nt: TGTGCCAGCAGGCCCACAGGGGGAAACTACAATGAGCAGTTCTTC

abundance: -
d_gene: TRBD1
v_gene: TRBV18
j_gene: TRBJ1-2
CDR3aa: CASSPGDRPGNGYTF
CDR3nt: TGTGCCAGCTCACCAGGGGACAGACCCGGCAATGGCTACACCTTC

abundance: -
d_gene: -
v_gene: TRBV5-4
j_gene: TRBJ2-3
CDR3aa: CASSRTPDNTDTQYF
CDR3nt: TGTGCCAGCAGCCGGACACCAGATAACACAGATACGCAGTATTTT

abundance: -
d_gene: TRBD2
v_gene: TRBV7-6
j_gene: TRBJ2-1
CDR3aa: CASSGEGLVTYNEQFF
CDR3nt: TGTGCCAGCAGCGGAGAAGGACTAGTCACCTACAATGAGCAGTTCTTC

abundance: -
d_gene: -
v_gene: TRBV29-1
j_gene: TRBJ2-7
CDR3aa: CSVEVRRLNRRSSYEQYF
CDR3nt: TGCAGCGTTGAAGTTAGGCGCTTAAACAGGAGAAGCTCCTACGAGCAGTACTTC

abundance: -
d_gene: TRBD1
v_gene: TRBV5-1
j_gene: TRBJ2-1
CDR3aa: CASSSDRPYNEQFF
CDR3nt: TGCGCCAGCAGCTCGGACAGGCCCTACAATGAGCAGTTCTTC

abundance: once
d_gene: TRBD1
v_gene: TRBV5-6
j_gene: TRBJ2-2
CDR3aa: CASSLGTGGKTGELFF
CDR3nt: TGTGCCAGCAGCTTGGGGACAGGGGGCAAAACCGGGGAGCTGTTTTTT

abundance: -
d_gene: -
v_gene: TRBV11-2
j_gene: TRBJ2-5
CDR3aa: CASSGTYDRETQYF
CDR3nt: TGTGCCAGCAGTGGGACTTACGACCGAGAGACCCAGTACTTC

abundance: -
d_gene: TRBD2
v_gene: TRBV19
j_gene: TRBJ2-1
CDR3aa: CASSILLAGSSYNEQFF
CDR3nt: TGTGCCAGTAGTATTCTTCTAGCGGGTAGCTCCTACAATGAGCAGTTCTTC

abundance: -
d_gene: -
v_gene: TRBV25-1
j_gene: TRBJ2-7
CDR3aa: CASSPTGTTEQYF
CDR3nt: TGTGCCAGCAGCCCGACCGGGACAACAGAGCAGTACTTC

abundance: -
d_gene: TRBD2
v_gene: TRBV4-2
j_gene: TRBJ2-7
CDR3aa: CASSQETSGSYEQYF
CDR3nt: TGTGCCAGCAGCCAAGAAACTAGCGGGAGTTACGAGCAGTACTTC

abundance: -
d_gene: TRBD1
v_gene: TRBV29-1
j_gene: TRBJ2-5
CDR3aa: CSVRQGLQETQYF
CDR3nt: TGCAGCGTAAGACAGGGCCTACAAGAGACCCAGTACTTC

abundance: -
d_gene: -
v_gene: TRBV28
j_gene: TRBJ2-1
CDR3aa: CASTLHPLAGNEQFF
CDR3nt: TGTGCCAGTACGCTCCACCCACTAGCCGGGAATGAGCAGTTCTTC

abundance: -
d_gene: -
v_gene: TRBV10-2
j_gene: TRBJ1-4
CDR3aa: CASNAGGRKLFF
CDR3nt: TGCGCCAGCAACGCGGGCGGTCGAAAACTGTTTTTT

abundance: -
d_gene: TRBD2
v_gene: TRBV11-2
j_gene: TRBJ2-5
CDR3aa: CASSPPGLGGETQYF
CDR3nt: TGTGCCAGCAGCCCACCTGGTTTGGGGGGGGAGACCCAGTACTTC

abundance: -
d_gene: -
v_gene: TRBV29-1
j_gene: TRBJ2-1
CDR3aa: CSVEGWTASNEQFF
CDR3nt: TGCAGCGTTGAAGGGTGGACAGCGAGCAATGAGCAGTTCTTC

abundance: -
d_gene: TRBD2
v_gene: TRBV28
j_gene: TRBJ2-7
CDR3aa: CASSLLIVERLGLAGTPYEQYF
CDR3nt: TGTGCCAGCAGTTTATTAATAGTAGAGCGGTTGGGACTAGCGGGGACTCCCTACGAGCAGTACTTC

abundance: few
d_gene: -
v_gene: TRBV4-1
j_gene: TRBJ1-2
CDR3aa: CASSQAGNYGYTF
CDR3nt: TGCGCCAGCAGCCAGGCCGGGAATTATGGCTACACCTTC

abundance: -
d_gene: TRBD1
v_gene: TRBV27
j_gene: TRBJ2-3
CDR3aa: CASSLSGTDSTDTQYF
CDR3nt: TGTGCCAGCAGTTTATCGGGGACAGATAGCACAGATACGCAGTATTTT

abundance: -
d_gene: TRBD1
v_gene: TRBV5-4
j_gene: TRBJ2-3
CDR3aa: CASSLGQGADTQYF
CDR3nt: TGTGCCAGCAGCCTTGGACAGGGAGCAGATACGCAGTATTTT

abundance: few
d_gene: TRBD1
v_gene: TRBV5-6
j_gene: TRBJ1-3
CDR3aa: CASSAGQNTGNTIYF
CDR3nt: TGTGCCAGCAGCGCGGGACAGAATACCGGAAACACCATATATTTT

abundance: -
d_gene: TRBD1
v_gene: TRBV5-1
j_gene: TRBJ2-5
CDR3aa: CASSPGQGLETQYF
CDR3nt: TGCGCCAGCAGCCCAGGACAGGGTCTAGAGACCCAGTACTTC

abundance: -
d_gene: TRBD2
v_gene: TRBV15
j_gene: TRBJ2-3
CDR3aa: CATRLAVEDTQYF
CDR3nt: TGTGCCACCAGACTAGCGGTCGAAGATACGCAGTATTTT

abundance: few
d_gene: -
v_gene: TRBV6-5
j_gene: TRBJ1-1
CDR3aa: CASREGGNTEAFF
CDR3nt: TGTGCCAGCAGGGAGGGAGGGAACACTGAAGCTTTCTTT

abundance: -
d_gene: -
v_gene: TRBV10-2
j_gene: TRBJ2-2
CDR3aa: CASSEYEGFDTGELFF
CDR3nt: TGCGCCAGCAGTGAGTATGAGGGATTTGACACCGGGGAGCTGTTTTTT

abundance: once
d_gene: -
v_gene: TRBV4-1
j_gene: TRBJ2-3
CDR3aa: CASSPVGADTQYF
CDR3nt: TGCGCCAGCAGCCCCGTGGGAGCGGATACGCAGTATTTT

abundance: -
d_gene: -
v_gene: TRBV7-9
j_gene: TRBJ2-1
CDR3aa: CASSLAGAYNEQFF
CDR3nt: TGTGCCAGCAGCTTAGCCGGGGCCTACAATGAGCAGTTCTTC

abundance: -
d_gene: -
v_gene: TRBV9
j_gene: TRBJ1-1
CDR3aa: CASSAGQGSTEAFF
CDR3nt: TGTGCCAGCAGCGCGGGCCAAGGGAGCACTGAAGCTTTCTTT

abundance: -
d_gene: TRBD1
v_gene: TRBV19
j_gene: TRBJ1-1
CDR3aa: CASSRQGSNTEAFF
CDR3nt: TGTGCCAGTAGTCGACAGGGATCGAACACTGAAGCTTTCTTT

abundance: once
d_gene: TRBD2
v_gene: TRBV7-3
j_gene: TRBJ2-3
CDR3aa: CASSLGTSGKADTQYF
CDR3nt: TGTGCCAGCAGCTTAGGTACTAGCGGGAAGGCAGATACGCAGTATTTT

abundance: -
d_gene: TRBD2
v_gene: TRBV4-1
j_gene: TRBJ2-3
CDR3aa: CASSQRLAGSTDTQYF
CDR3nt: TGCGCCAGCAGCCAGCGACTAGCGGGTAGCACAGATACGCAGTATTTT

abundance: once
d_gene: -
v_gene: TRBV6-6
j_gene: TRBJ2-4
CDR3aa: CASSYYRASKNIQYF
CDR3nt: TGTGCCAGCAGTTACTACAGGGCTTCCAAAAACATTCAGTACTTC

abundance: -
d_gene: -
v_gene: TRBV15
j_gene: TRBJ2-3
CDR3aa: CATYPSTGSSTDTQYF
CDR3nt: TGTGCCACTTACCCCTCTACAGGGTCTAGCACAGATACGCAGTATTTT

abundance: -
d_gene: -
v_gene: TRBV18
j_gene: TRBJ1-2
CDR3aa: CASSPDSYGYTF
CDR3nt: TGTGCCAGCTCTCCGGACAGCTATGGCTACACCTTC

abundance: -
d_gene: -
v_gene: TRBV27
j_gene: TRBJ1-6
CDR3aa: CASSSHTSFNSPLHF
CDR3nt: TGTGCCAGCAGTTCGCACACAAGTTTTAATTCACCCCTCCACTTT

abundance: -
d_gene: -
v_gene: TRBV29-1
j_gene: TRBJ2-3
CDR3aa: CSVLGGQGPDTQYF
CDR3nt: TGCAGCGTGTTAGGTGGGCAGGGCCCAGATACGCAGTATTTT

abundance: -
d_gene: TRBD1
v_gene: TRBV6-5
j_gene: TRBJ2-1
CDR3aa: CASSPAGGNEQFF
CDR3nt: TGTGCCAGCAGCCCGGCAGGGGGCAATGAGCAGTTCTTC

abundance: -
d_gene: -
v_gene: TRBV7-9
j_gene: TRBJ2-1
CDR3aa: CASSLGLVLSYNEQFF
CDR3nt: TGTGCCAGCAGCTTAGGGTTAGTCCTCTCCTACAATGAGCAGTTCTTC

abundance: -
d_gene: TRBD1
v_gene: TRBV5-1
j_gene: TRBJ1-3
CDR3aa: CASSTGTGLTGNTIYF
CDR3nt: TGCGCCAGCAGCACCGGGACAGGGTTGACGGGAAACACCATATATTTT

abundance: once
d_gene: TRBD2
v_gene: TRBV7-8
j_gene: TRBJ2-2
CDR3aa: CASSPGLAGAYTGELFF
CDR3nt: TGTGCCAGCAGCCCAGGACTAGCGGGGGCCTACACCGGGGAGCTGTTTTTT

abundance: -
d_gene: TRBD2
v_gene: TRBV5-6
j_gene: TRBJ2-2
CDR3aa: CASSPGLATGELFF
CDR3nt: TGTGCCAGCAGCCCGGGACTAGCTACCGGGGAGCTGTTTTTT

abundance: -
d_gene: -
v_gene: TRBV6-5
j_gene: TRBJ2-2
CDR3aa: CASSYYRDMGTGELFF
CDR3nt: TGTGCCAGCAGTTACTACAGGGATATGGGCACCGGGGAGCTGTTTTTT

abundance: -
d_gene: TRBD1
v_gene: TRBV4-3
j_gene: TRBJ1-4
CDR3aa: CASSQDSVTGVGEKLFF
CDR3nt: TGCGCCAGCAGCCAAGATTCTGTGACAGGGGTTGGCGAAAAACTGTTTTTT

abundance: -
d_gene: -
v_gene: TRBV5-1
j_gene: TRBJ2-1
CDR3aa: CASSPQGYNEQFF
CDR3nt: TGCGCCAGCAGCCCACAGGGTTACAATGAGCAGTTCTTC

abundance: -
d_gene: -
v_gene: TRBV2
j_gene: TRBJ1-2
CDR3aa: CASSEEGVWGYGYTF
CDR3nt: TGTGCCAGCAGTGAAGAAGGGGTTTGGGGCTATGGCTACACCTTC

abundance: -
d_gene: TRBD2
v_gene: TRBV27
j_gene: TRBJ2-2
CDR3aa: CASSPGGGPTGELFF
CDR3nt: TGTGCCAGCAGTCCAGGCGGGGGGCCAACCGGGGAGCTGTTTTTT

abundance: -
d_gene: TRBD2
v_gene: TRBV7-2
j_gene: TRBJ2-5
CDR3aa: CASRPYGGGETQYF
CDR3nt: TGTGCCAGCAGGCCCTACGGGGGGGGAGAGACCCAGTACTTC

abundance: -
d_gene: TRBD1
v_gene: TRBV28
j_gene: TRBJ2-2
CDR3aa: CASSFAQGELTGELFF
CDR3nt: TGTGCCAGCAGTTTTGCCCAGGGGGAGTTAACCGGGGAGCTGTTTTTT

abundance: -
d_gene: -
v_gene: TRBV7-9
j_gene: TRBJ2-1
CDR3aa: CASSLRTGRADEQFF
CDR3nt: TGTGCCAGCAGCTTAAGAACAGGGAGGGCCGATGAGCAGTTCTTC

abundance: -
d_gene: TRBD1
v_gene: TRBV27
j_gene: TRBJ2-7
CDR3aa: CASSFGTGGYEQYF
CDR3nt: TGTGCCAGCAGTTTCGGGACAGGGGGCTACGAGCAGTACTTC

abundance: -
d_gene: -
v_gene: TRBV27
j_gene: TRBJ2-3
CDR3aa: CASSNLGHTDTQYF
CDR3nt: TGTGCCAGCAGCAACCTTGGCCACACAGATACGCAGTATTTT

abundance: -
d_gene: -
v_gene: TRBV28
j_gene: TRBJ2-3
CDR3aa: CASSLTGSTDTQYF
CDR3nt: TGTGCCAGCAGTTTAACCGGGAGCACAGATACGCAGTATTTT